The 18 T cell receptor beta chains given below trace back to one sample, sequenced in a study of T cell responses to AZD1222 COVID-19 vaccine. Method: immunoSEQ multiplex PCR; TCRdb's copy keeps in-frame clones and lacks some. The sample lists 100,000 to 150,000 clones, 70% to 90% occurring once. This sample comprised peripheral blood, obtained on day 0 of AZD1222 vaccination. Every receptor here comes from an adult in good health.

The rearrangement links TRBV28 to TRBJ1-5; possible D gene TRBD1, 6 bases. The germline gives CDR1 MDHEN, CDR2 SYDVKM. V was trimmed by 10 bases and J by 5 bases, leaving 18 bases between them. There are 14 residues in the CDR3. The CDR3 nucleotides read TGTGCCACCACCTCGACAGGCCTATATCAGCCCCAGCATTTT. Protein sequence: CATTSTGLYQPQHF.

The V call is TRBV5-4, the J call TRBJ1-5; weak D call: TRBD1 (5 bases). CDR3 length: 13 amino acids. Germline CDR1 reads SGHNT; CDR2 reads YYREEE (reference sequence). Trimming removed 2 bases from V and 7 bases from J, with 10 bases in between. The DNA for the CDR3 is TGTGCCAGCAGCTTCGGGGGAGGCCAGCCCCAGCATTTT. Its protein product is CASSFGGGQPQHF.

The CDR3: CASSQDITRRAFF. In DNA, the CDR3 is TGTGCCAGCAGCCAAGATATAACCCGACGGGCTTTCTTT. The J gene is TRBJ1-1, the V gene TRBV14; D gene ambiguous. Germline V lookup: CDR1 SGHDN, CDR2 FVKESK. V dropped 0 bases and J dropped 11 bases, with 13 bases sitting between them. This CDR3 region has 13 residues.

The rearrangement uses TRBV5-1 and TRBJ1-1; D gene unclear. The V and J ends lost 3 bases and 0 bases respectively, with 12 bases between them. CDR1 and CDR2 from the germline V gene are SGHRS and YFSETQ. The CDR3 totals 15 residues. The CDR3 bases are TGCGCCAGCAGCTCCGGGAGTGGGTTGAACACTGAAGCTTTCTTT. Protein product: CASSSGSGLNTEAFF. The full variable domain, its missing parts supplied by reference TRBV5-1 and TRBJ1-1, is KAGVTQTPRYLIKTRGQQVTLSCSPISGHRSVSWYQQTPGQGLQFLFEYFSETQRNKGNFPGRFSGRQFSNSRSEMNVSTLELGDSALYLCASSSGSGLNTEAFFGQGTRLTVV.

This clone was seen at least ten times. The rearrangement uses TRBV28 and TRBJ1-3; D gene unclear. This CDR3 region has 14 residues. Per the germline V gene, CDR1 is MDHEN and CDR2 is SYDVKM. V dropped 0 bases and J dropped 0 bases, with 3 bases sitting between them. CDR3 nucleotides: TGTGCCAGCAGTTTATGGTCCTCTGGAAACACCATATATTTT. Residues: CASSLWSSGNTIYF.

This clone was counted once. The V call is TRBV11-3, the J call TRBJ2-7; D is unresolved. The V and J ends lost 1 base and 3 bases respectively, with 4 bases between them. The CDR3 loop spans 12 amino acids. Germline CDR1 reads SGHNT; CDR2 reads YENEEA. CDR3 region: CASSLGNYEQYF. The CDR3 coding sequence is TGTGCCAGCAGCTTAGGGAACTACGAGCAGTACTTC. The full variable domain, rest sourced from reference TRBV11-3 and TRBJ2-7, is EAGVVQSPRYKIIEKKQPVAFWCNPISGHNTLYWYLQNLGQGPELLIRYENEEAVDDSQLPKDRFSAERLKGVDSTLKIQPAELGDSAVYLCASSLGNYEQYFGPGTRLTVT.

The rearrangement joins TRBV28 to TRBJ2-7; D is undetermined. The V end lost 3 bases, the J end lost 0 bases, and 9 bases lay between the germline ends. There are 14 residues in the CDR3. CDR1 is MDHEN, CDR2 SYDVKM, per germline. The CDR3 here is CASSLVGFSYEQYF. The CDR3 DNA reads as TGTGCCAGCAGTTTGGTAGGGTTCTCCTACGAGCAGTACTTC.

The rearrangement links TRBV28 to TRBJ2-2; D gene ambiguous. CDR3 length: 13 amino acids. V was clipped by 3 bases and J by 2 bases, with 4 bases between them. The germline CDR1 and CDR2 sequences are MDHEN and SYDVKM. The CDR3 DNA reads TGTGCCAGCAGTTTGGGAAACACCGGGGAGCTGTTTTTT. The encoded protein is CASSLGNTGELFF.

J is TRBJ1-2 and V is TRBV10-1; D remains ambiguous. The CDR3 spans 13 residues. Germline V lookup: CDR1 WNHNN, CDR2 SYGVQD (reference sequence). The V and J ends lost 5 bases and 2 bases respectively, with 9 bases between them. The CDR3, as DNA: TGCGCCAGCAGTCCAACGGTGAACTATGGCTACACCTTC. Protein sequence: CASSPTVNYGYTF.

This CDR3 is CASSWTGPSTDTQYF. In nucleotides, the CDR3 is TGTGCCAGCAGCTGGACCGGGCCCAGCACAGATACGCAGTATTTT. V is TRBV9 and J is TRBJ2-3; D not resolved. CDR3 length: 15 residues. Germline lookup yields CDR1 SGDLS and CDR2 YYNGEE. V lost 4 bases and J lost 0, with 12 bases in between.

This rearrangement joins TRBV12-3 or TRBV12-4 to TRBJ1-5; D not resolved. Trimming cost V 6 bases and J 9 bases, with 15 bases left between them. The CDR3 covers 13 residues. CDR3 sequence: CASSSSPGWPQHF. The DNA of the CDR3 is TGTGCCAGCAGCTCGAGCCCCGGATGGCCCCAGCATTTT.

This clone showed up just a few times. This rearrangement joins TRBV2 to TRBJ1-2, with D unresolved. Germline lookup yields CDR1 SNHLY and CDR2 FYNNEI. V was shortened by 6 bases and J by 1 base, with 9 bases between the two germline ends. The CDR3 spans 13 residues. In DNA, the CDR3 is TGTGCCAGCAGGATGACACGTAACTATGGCTACACCTTC. Translated, it gives CASRMTRNYGYTF.

The V gene is TRBV12-3 or TRBV12-4, the J gene TRBJ2-2; 8 positions agree with TRBD2. The CDR3 runs to 13 residues. J lost 6 bases, V lost 4 bases, and 1 base had no gene match. CDR3 loop: CASSSRGAGELFF. In DNA form, the CDR3 reads TGTGCCAGCAGTTCGCGGGGGGCCGGGGAGCTGTTTTTT.

J is TRBJ2-1 and V is TRBV7-9, with 10 nucleotides matching TRBD2. From germline, CDR1 is SEHNR and CDR2 FQNEAQ (reference sequence). CDR3 length equals 15 residues. With V trimmed by 5 bases and J by 6 bases, 7 bases remained unmatched. The CDR3 DNA reads TGTGCCAGCAGCCAACATCCTAGCGGGGGCAATGAGCAGTTCTTC. This gives the protein CASSQHPSGGNEQFF.

The rearrangement joins TRBV7-9 to TRBJ1-4; no definite D call. Trimming shortened V by 1 base and J by 0 bases, and 18 bases separated the two germline ends. The CDR3 covers 19 residues. CDR1 is SEHNR, CDR2 FQNEAQ, per germline (reference sequence). The CDR3 loop reads CASSLVSGITLTTNEKLFF. In nucleotides, the CDR3 is TGTGCCAGCAGCTTAGTCTCCGGGATTACCCTCACAACTAATGAAAAACTGTTTTTT.

This rearrangement joins TRBV29-1 to TRBJ2-4; D gene unclear. Per the germline V gene, CDR1 is SQVTM and CDR2 is ANQGSEA. This CDR3 spans 14 amino acids. Trimming cost V 2 bases and J 0 bases, with 8 bases left between them. CDR3 bases: TGCAGCGTTGAAAAGGGTCTAGCCAAAAACATTCAGTACTTC. Protein sequence: CSVEKGLAKNIQYF. The full variable domain, completed using reference TRBV29-1 and TRBJ2-4, is SAVISQKPSRDICQRGTSLTIQCQVDSQVTMMFWYRQQPGQSLTLIATANQGSEATYESGFVIDKFPISRPNLTFSTLTVSNMSPEDSSIYLCSVEKGLAKNIQYFGAGTRLSVL.

CDR3 in DNA: TGTGCCAGCGGGGAAGAACGAAGGGGGTACGACTATGGCTACACCTTC. As protein: CASGEERRGYDYGYTF. V usage is TRBV6-1 and J usage is TRBJ1-2; D possibly corresponds to TRBD1 (6 bases). V was pared by 8 bases and J by 3 bases, with 22 bases between. Looked up from germline, CDR1 is MNHNS and CDR2 is SASEGT. The length of the CDR3 is 16 residues.

The chain carries TRBV19 and TRBJ1-3; D is uncertain. The CDR3 extends over 14 amino acids. Germline V gene sequence: CDR1 LNHDA, CDR2 SQIVND (reference sequence). Trimming took 3 bases from V and 0 from J, leaving 6 bases between them. CDR3 region: CASSIGNSGNTIYF. DNA of the CDR3: TGTGCCAGTAGTATCGGAAACTCTGGAAACACCATATATTTT.